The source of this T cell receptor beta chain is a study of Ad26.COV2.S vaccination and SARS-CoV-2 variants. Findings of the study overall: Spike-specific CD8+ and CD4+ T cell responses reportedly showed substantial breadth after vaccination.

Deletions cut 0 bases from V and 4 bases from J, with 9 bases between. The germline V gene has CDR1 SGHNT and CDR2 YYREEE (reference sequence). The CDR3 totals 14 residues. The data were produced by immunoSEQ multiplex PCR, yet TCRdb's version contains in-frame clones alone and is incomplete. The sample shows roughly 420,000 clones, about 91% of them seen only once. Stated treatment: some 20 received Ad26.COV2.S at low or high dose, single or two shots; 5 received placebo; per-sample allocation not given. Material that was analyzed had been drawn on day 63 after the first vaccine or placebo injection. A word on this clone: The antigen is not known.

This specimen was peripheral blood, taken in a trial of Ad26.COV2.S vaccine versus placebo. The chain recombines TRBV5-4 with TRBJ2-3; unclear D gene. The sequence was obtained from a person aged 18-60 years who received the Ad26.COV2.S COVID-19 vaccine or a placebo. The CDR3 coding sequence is TGTGCCAGCAGCTTGGGTACTTCAGCAGATACGCAGTATTTT. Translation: CASSLGTSADTQYF.